These 19 T cell receptor beta chains came from one sample sequenced in a study of T cell responses to AZD1222 COVID-19 vaccine. TCRdb keeps only in-frame clones here, not all; method: immunoSEQ multiplex PCR. This table holds more than 85,000 clones, more than 75% found once. Sequencing was performed on peripheral blood, taken on day 0 of AZD1222 vaccination. The receptors derive from an adult in good health.

V and J are TRBV9 and TRBJ1-1; D is possibly TRBD1 (6 bases). This CDR3 contains 14 residues. The V end was cut by 4 bases, the J end by 7 bases, with 17 bases between. Germline V lookup: CDR1 SGDLS, CDR2 YYNGEE. The CDR3 here is CASSPRGGFGEAFF. In DNA, the CDR3 is TGTGCCAGCAGCCCGAGGGGGGGGTTCGGTGAAGCTTTCTTT.

CDR3 DNA: TGCAGCGTTGACGGGACAGGGGGCAAAGAGCAGTACTTC. Encoded protein: CSVDGTGGKEQYF. V usage is TRBV29-1 and J usage is TRBJ2-7; the match to TRBD1 covers 12 bases. V shed 3 bases and J 7 bases; nucleotides not matched to a gene: 4. Germline V gives CDR1 SQVTM, CDR2 ANQGSEA. CDR3 size: 13 residues.

The chain is built from TRBV15 and TRBJ2-7, with 9 nucleotides matching TRBD2. CDR1 and CDR2 from the germline V gene are LNHNV and YYDKDF (reference sequence). Trimming took 0 bases from V and 9 from J; bases not matched to a gene: 12. The length of the CDR3 is 16 residues. Written as DNA, the CDR3 is TGTGCCACCAGCAGAGATCGAGAATTAGCGGGAGCGGCGCAGTACTTC. Amino acids: CATSRDRELAGAAQYF.

This clone was observed a single time. The chain employs TRBV5-4 and TRBJ1-6, with TRBD1 as a possible D gene (5 bases). V was pared by 4 bases and J by 7 bases, with 15 bases between. The CDR3 extends over 15 amino acids. The germline CDR1 and CDR2 sequences are SGHNT and YYREEE (reference sequence). In DNA form, the CDR3 reads TGTGCCAGCAGCCCCGGGGAGGGGCGGAATTCACCCCTCCACTTT. It yields the protein CASSPGEGRNSPLHF. The whole variable domain, remainder taken from reference TRBV5-4 and TRBJ1-6, is ETGVTQSPTHLIKTRGQQVTLRCSSQSGHNTVSWYQQALGQGPQFIFQYYREEENGRGNFPPRFSGLQFPNYSSELNVNALELDDSALYLCASSPGEGRNSPLHFGNGTRLTVT.

The V call is TRBV10-1, the J call TRBJ2-2; possible D gene TRBD1, 5 bases. Deletions cut 2 bases from V and 3 bases from J, with 16 bases between. This CDR3 comprises 17 residues. Germline V gives CDR1 WNHNN, CDR2 SYGVQD (reference sequence). CDR3 DNA sequence: TGCGCCAGCAGTGAGGGCAGGGCCCCTACCTACACCGGGGAGCTGTTTTTT. Translation gives CASSEGRAPTYTGELFF.

This chain connects TRBV28 to TRBJ1-1; 9 bases fit TRBD1. Germline assignment: CDR1 MDHEN and CDR2 SYDVKM. V dropped 3 bases and J dropped 5; count of bases not matched to a gene: 7. This CDR3 contains 15 residues. CDR3 amino acids: CASSFRQGGWTEAFF. In nucleotides, the CDR3 is TGTGCCAGCAGTTTTAGACAGGGGGGGTGGACTGAAGCTTTCTTT.

This clone was recorded only once. This sequence joins TRBV19 and TRBJ2-7; D remains unclear. In germline, CDR1 is LNHDA, CDR2 SQIVND (reference sequence). Trimming took 7 bases from V and 6 from J, leaving 13 bases between them. This CDR3 has 12 residues. The CDR3: CASMGLHSEQYF. Here the CDR3 DNA reads TGTGCCAGTATGGGTCTTCACAGCGAGCAGTACTTC.

Here the CDR3 reads CASSDGGWAKNIQYF. The DNA of the CDR3 is TGCGCCAGCAGTGACGGCGGGTGGGCCAAAAACATTCAGTACTTC. The V gene is TRBV10-2, the J gene TRBJ2-4; possible D gene TRBD2, 5 bases. Germline V gene lookup returns CDR1 WSHSY and CDR2 SAAADI. The CDR3 has 15 residues. The V and J ends lost 3 bases and 1 base respectively, with 10 bases between them.

The chain has TRBV6-6 and TRBJ2-7; 7 positions agree with TRBD1. After removal of 2 bases from V and 0 bases from J, the junction contained 4 bases not matched to a gene. The germline V gene encodes CDR1 MNHNY and CDR2 SVGAGI (reference sequence). The CDR3 runs to 15 residues. CDR3 bases: TGTGCCAGCAGTTACGAAGGGACAGTCTCCTACGAGCAGTACTTC. Amino acid sequence: CASSYEGTVSYEQYF.

The chain employs TRBV2 and TRBJ2-1; perhaps TRBD2 as D (5 bases). The CDR3 sequence is 13 residues long. Germline V gene sequence: CDR1 SNHLY, CDR2 FYNNEI. V was shortened by 7 bases and J by 9 bases, with 16 bases between the two germline ends. As DNA, the CDR3 is TGTGCCAGCACCTCCCTCGGGGTGGGTGAGCAGTTCTTC. Protein: CASTSLGVGEQFF.

The V gene is TRBV4-1, the J gene TRBJ2-3; 7 nucleotides align to TRBD2. The CDR3 length is 16 residues. J lost 3 bases, V lost 1 base, and 7 bases had no gene match. The germline gives CDR1 MGHRA, CDR2 YSYEKL. CDR3 nucleotides: TGCGCCAGCAGCCAAGGCAATCTAGCGGATACAGATACGCAGTATTTT. Residues: CASSQGNLADTDTQYF.

The V and J genes are TRBV5-1 and TRBJ1-5; 10 positions match TRBD1. V was clipped by 3 bases and J by 7 bases; unmatched bases: 4. Germline V gene lookup returns CDR1 SGHRS and CDR2 YFSETQ. This CDR3 is built from 14 residues. CDR3 residues: CASSWDRGGQPQHF. The CDR3 DNA is TGCGCCAGCAGCTGGGACAGGGGTGGGCAGCCCCAGCATTTT.

This sequence joins TRBV21-1 and TRBJ2-7; the table names TRBD2, a call not compared with the DNA. TRBV21-1 is noted as a pseudogene. This CDR3 has 19 amino acids. This CDR3 is CASSKVHPSGRDSSYEQYF. The CDR3 DNA reads as TGTGCCAGCAGCAAAGTTCATCCTAGCGGGAGGGACTCCTCCTACGAGCAGTACTTC.

The chain joins TRBV4-1 to TRBJ2-4; D uncertain. The germline V gene has CDR1 MGHRA and CDR2 YSYEKL. CDR3 size: 16 residues. The V and J ends lost 8 bases and 0 bases respectively, with 17 bases between them. This CDR3 reads CASAVTETLAKNIQYF. The CDR3 DNA sequence: TGCGCCAGCGCGGTGACGGAGACGCTAGCCAAAAACATTCAGTACTTC.

V usage is TRBV6-7 and J usage is TRBJ2-7, with D tentatively TRBD1 (5 bases). TRBV6-7 is reported as an ORF; its role is uncertain. Trimming shortened V by 0 bases and J by 5 bases, and 17 bases separated the two germline ends. This CDR3 contains 16 residues. CDR3 bases: TGTGCCAGCAGTTACTCGCTATCCCCAGGGATACACGAGCAGTACTTC. This translates into CASSYSLSPGIHEQYF.

The chain has TRBV10-3 and TRBJ2-1; D ambiguous. The CDR3 extends over 14 amino acids. Per germline, CDR1 ENHRY and CDR2 SYGVKD. The V and J ends lost 6 bases and 6 bases respectively, with 15 bases between them. The CDR3 sequence: CAIREDLFPNEQFF. CDR3 sequence (DNA): TGTGCCATCAGAGAGGACCTTTTCCCCAATGAGCAGTTCTTC.

The chain employs TRBV10-3 and TRBJ1-6, with D perhaps TRBD1 (6 bases). The V end was cut by 3 bases, the J end by 8 bases, with 11 bases between. CDR3 length equals 14 residues. Germline loops: CDR1 ENHRY, CDR2 SYGVKD. CDR3 loop: CAISDQGSDSPLHF. In nucleotides, the CDR3 is TGTGCCATCAGTGACCAGGGGTCGGATTCACCCCTCCACTTT.

The chain recombines TRBV12-3 or TRBV12-4 with TRBJ2-1, with D perhaps TRBD1 (5 bases). This CDR3 is 13 amino acids long. Trimming left V 3 bases short and J 6 bases short, with 9 bases between. The CDR3 loop reads CASSFSQANEQFF. CDR3 nucleotide sequence: TGTGCCAGCAGTTTTTCACAGGCCAATGAGCAGTTCTTC.

The rearrangement uses TRBV6-5 and TRBJ1-1; weak D call: TRBD1 (6 bases). Germline lookup yields CDR1 MNHEY and CDR2 SVGAGI. V was cut by 4 bases and J by 1 base, with 10 bases left in between. There are 14 residues in the CDR3. CDR3 coding DNA: TGTGCCAGCAGTTTCTTGACAGGGAACACTGAAGCTTTCTTT. It translates to CASSFLTGNTEAFF.